Presented here are 26 T cell receptor beta chains from one specimen sequenced in a study of shared clonotypes between healthy human individuals. Here immunoSEQ multiplex PCR was the method, and the copy in TCRdb shows in-frame clones only, minus some. The table records a few million clones, roughly 93% of them present only once. Sequencing was carried out using naive CD4+ T cells from PBMCs. Indicated subset: CD45RA+ positively selected. The receptors were gathered from a young man in good health. Some clones in this sample may be carry-over from other donors' samples.

V usage is TRBV4-1 and J usage is TRBJ2-7, with D tentatively TRBD1 (5 bases). With 4 bases removed from V and 6 bases from J, the gap between germline ends came to 22 bases. Looked up from germline, CDR1 is MGHRA and CDR2 is YSYEKL. The CDR3 runs to 16 residues. The CDR3 nucleotides read TGCGCCAGCAGCCCAGGCCCCCAGTCAGGGAAGGGCGAGCAGTACTTC. Translated, it gives CASSPGPQSGKGEQYF.

V usage is TRBV25-1 and J usage is TRBJ1-3; D is undetermined. V shed 5 bases and J shed 8 bases, with 16 bases lying between them. The CDR3 sequence is 14 residues long. Germline CDR1 and CDR2: MGHDK and SYGVNS. The CDR3 loop is CASSPIAVRDTIYF. As DNA, the CDR3 is TGTGCCAGCAGTCCGATCGCGGTTAGAGACACCATATATTTT.

The V and J genes are TRBV5-4 and TRBJ1-3; D remains ambiguous. Trimming shortened V by 1 base and J by 0 bases, and 5 bases separated the two germline ends. The CDR3 contains 14 residues. Germline V gene data show CDR1 as SGHNT and CDR2 as YYREEE (reference sequence). The CDR3 nucleotides are TGTGCCAGCAGCTTGCGCGACTCTGGAAACACCATATATTTT. Amino acids: CASSLRDSGNTIYF. Together with reference TRBV5-4 and TRBJ1-3, the CDR3 gives the full variable domain: ETGVTQSPTHLIKTRGQQVTLRCSSQSGHNTVSWYQQALGQGPQFIFQYYREEENGRGNFPPRFSGLQFPNYSSELNVNALELDDSALYLCASSLRDSGNTIYFGEGSWLTVV.

The chain couples TRBV30 to TRBJ2-1; D is possibly TRBD2 (5 bases). This CDR3 spans 14 amino acids. The V gene lost 2 bases and the J gene lost 9 bases, with 17 bases spanning the gap. CDR1 is GTSNPN, CDR2 SVGIG, per germline (reference sequence). In DNA, the CDR3 is TGTGCCTGGAGTAATTCTGAGGGCAGAATTGAGCAGTTCTTC. Its translation is CAWSNSEGRIEQFF.

The rearrangement uses TRBV19 and TRBJ2-7, with D unclear. Germline CDR1 and CDR2: LNHDA and SQIVND (reference sequence). The CDR3 sequence is 13 residues long. The V and J ends lost 5 bases and 2 bases respectively, with 10 bases between them. CDR3 nucleotides: TGTGCCAGTAGTCCTCACCCACCCTACGAGCAGTACTTC. Its translation: CASSPHPPYEQYF. The full variable domain, rest sourced from reference TRBV19 and TRBJ2-7, is DGGITQSPKYLFRKEGQNVTLSCEQNLNHDAMYWYRQDPGQGLRLIYYSQIVNDFQKGDIAEGYSVSREKKESFPLTVTSAQKNPTAFYLCASSPHPPYEQYFGPGTRLTVT.

This chain uses TRBV4-3 with TRBJ2-2; a weak D match, TRBD2 (6 bases). There are 16 residues in the CDR3. The germline CDR1 and CDR2 sequences are LGHNA and YSLEER. Trimming left V 1 base short and J 4 bases short, with 13 bases between. Here the CDR3 reads CASSQAERGGTGELFF. For the CDR3, the DNA is TGCGCCAGCAGCCAAGCTGAGAGGGGAGGCACCGGGGAGCTGTTTTTT.

This chain joins TRBV6-1 and TRBJ2-7; D remains unclear. Germline lookup yields CDR1 MNHNS and CDR2 SASEGT. The CDR3 consists of 14 residues. V dropped 8 bases and J dropped 2 bases, with 16 bases sitting between them. CDR3 sequence reads: CASGQSRVAYEQYF. The CDR3 bases are TGTGCCAGCGGCCAGTCTAGGGTGGCCTACGAGCAGTACTTC.

The chain recombines TRBV9 with TRBJ1-2; TRBD1 matches at 9 bases. V gave up 3 bases and J gave up 4 bases; unmatched junction bases: 4. In germline, CDR1 is SGDLS, CDR2 YYNGEE. CDR3 length equals 14 residues. The CDR3 DNA follows: TGTGCCAGCAGCGGTGGACAGGGGTCCTATGGCTACACCTTC. The encoded protein is CASSGGQGSYGYTF.

CDR3 loop: CSVEGGKNTEAFF. The CDR3 nucleotides read TGCAGCGTTGAAGGCGGGAAGAACACTGAAGCTTTCTTT. The genes are TRBV29-1 and TRBJ1-1; D is undetermined. Trimming took off 1 base at V and 1 base at J, with 7 bases between the two ends. The CDR3 is made up of 13 amino acids. Germline lookup yields CDR1 SQVTM and CDR2 ANQGSEA.

V usage is TRBV27 and J usage is TRBJ1-2, with TRBD1 as a possible D gene (5 bases). Trimming cost V 2 bases and J 4 bases, with 14 bases left between them. Germline V gives CDR1 MNHEY, CDR2 SMNVEV (reference sequence). This CDR3 is built from 15 residues. The CDR3 protein is CASSLMSGPTYGYTF. DNA of the CDR3: TGTGCCAGCAGTTTAATGTCAGGGCCGACCTATGGCTACACCTTC.

The chain is built from TRBV28 and TRBJ1-1; 9 positions match TRBD1. Germline-derived CDR1 and CDR2 are MDHEN and SYDVKM. CDR3 length equals 18 residues. V gave up 5 bases and J gave up 0 bases; unmatched junction bases: 13. The chain's CDR3 is CASSRPPGTGIMNTEAFF. The CDR3 coding sequence is TGTGCCAGCAGTCGACCCCCCGGGACAGGGATAATGAACACTGAAGCTTTCTTT.

This chain connects TRBV27 to TRBJ2-7; 8 bases line up with TRBD2. Germline lookup yields CDR1 MNHEY and CDR2 SMNVEV (reference sequence). Germline trimming cut 6 bases from V and 3 bases from J; bases unmatched to any gene: 7. This CDR3 comprises 14 residues. DNA of the CDR3: TGTGCCAGCAGGCCGGGACTAGTACTCTACGAGCAGTACTTC. As protein: CASRPGLVLYEQYF.

J is TRBJ2-5 and V is TRBV5-1, with unresolved D. The V gene's germline CDR1 is SGHRS and CDR2 YFSETQ. Trimming removed 4 bases at V and 0 bases at J, with 10 bases between. The CDR3 is 14 residues long. CDR3 sequence: CASSRDGYQETQYF. DNA of the CDR3: TGCGCCAGCAGCCGAGACGGGTACCAAGAGACCCAGTACTTC.

V and J are TRBV30 and TRBJ2-5; 11 bases agree with TRBD1. This CDR3 is 15 amino acids long. J lost 4 bases, V lost 4 bases, and 8 bases had no gene match. The germline V gene encodes CDR1 GTSNPN and CDR2 SVGIG (reference sequence). The CDR3 DNA reads TGTGCCTGGACCTCCGGACAGGGGGCGTTAGAGACCCAGTACTTC. Amino acids: CAWTSGQGALETQYF.

This clone was recorded once. V is TRBV2 and J is TRBJ2-7; 9 nucleotides agree with TRBD2. The CDR3 runs to 15 residues. Germline V gives CDR1 SNHLY, CDR2 FYNNEI. The ends lost 4 bases at V and 7 bases at J; junction bases unmatched: 11. CDR3: CASSGSGTSPREQYF. As DNA, the CDR3 is TGTGCCAGCAGTGGCTCCGGGACTAGCCCTCGGGAGCAGTACTTC.

V and J are TRBV15 and TRBJ2-1, with D perhaps matching TRBD2 (6 bases). V was clipped by 0 bases and J by 7 bases, with 19 bases between them. This CDR3 region has 17 residues. Germline V lookup: CDR1 LNHNV, CDR2 YYDKDF (reference sequence). CDR3: CATSRDVGTGLVNEQFF. CDR3 in DNA: TGTGCCACCAGCAGAGATGTGGGGACTGGCTTGGTGAATGAGCAGTTCTTC.

This chain joins TRBV19 and TRBJ2-4; the match to TRBD2 covers 14 bases. Germline V gene lookup returns CDR1 LNHDA and CDR2 SQIVND (reference sequence). The junction had 17 bases not matched to a gene; V was cut back by 9 bases and J by 7 bases. The CDR3 sequence is 18 residues long. CDR3 amino acids: CASRAHSGLAGAWNIQYF. The CDR3 region has the DNA TGTGCCAGCCGAGCCCACTCGGGACTAGCGGGAGCTTGGAACATTCAGTACTTC.

This rearrangement joins TRBV29-1 to TRBJ1-1; 11 bases are shared with TRBD1. The CDR3 consists of 14 residues. After removal of 6 bases from V and 1 base from J, the junction contained 4 bases not matched to a gene. Germline CDR1 SQVTM, CDR2 ANQGSEA. Written as DNA, the CDR3 is TGCAGCGTAGGACAGGGGGCGACGAACACTGAAGCTTTCTTT. The encoded protein is CSVGQGATNTEAFF.

CDR3 in DNA: TGCAGTGCTAGATTGTCCTACGAGCAGTACTTC. It specifies CSARLSYEQYF. The rearrangement joins TRBV20-1 to TRBJ2-7, with D uncertain. Per germline, CDR1 DFQATT and CDR2 SNEGSKA (reference sequence). This CDR3 has 11 residues. V was trimmed by 2 bases and J by 1 base, leaving 3 bases between them.

The chain couples TRBV5-4 to TRBJ2-7; D possibly corresponds to TRBD2 (6 bases). Germline V CDR1 and CDR2: SGHNT, YYREEE (reference sequence). V was trimmed by 3 bases and J by 2 bases, leaving 12 bases between them. This CDR3 comprises 14 residues. CDR3 sequence reads: CASSSATSPYEQYF. The CDR3 region has the DNA TGTGCCAGCAGCTCAGCGACTAGTCCCTACGAGCAGTACTTC.

The V and J genes are TRBV7-6 and TRBJ2-3; D possibly matches TRBD1 or TRBD2 (5 bases each). In germline, CDR1 is SGHVS, CDR2 FNYEAQ. The CDR3 has 14 amino acids. The V and J ends lost 3 bases and 6 bases respectively, with 13 bases between them. The CDR3 here is CASSLGTEMDTQYF. In DNA, the CDR3 is TGTGCCAGCAGCTTGGGGACGGAGATGGATACGCAGTATTTT.

This chain uses TRBV4-1 with TRBJ1-2, with D unresolved. Per germline, CDR1 MGHRA and CDR2 YSYEKL. The CDR3 is made up of 16 amino acids. Trimming removed 3 bases from V and 4 bases from J, with 18 bases in between. The CDR3: CASSHNPGIRAYGYTF. For the CDR3, the DNA is TGCGCCAGCAGCCACAACCCGGGGATACGGGCCTATGGCTACACCTTC.

The rearrangement links TRBV19 to TRBJ2-4; D is perhaps TRBD1 (6 bases). The germline V gene has CDR1 LNHDA and CDR2 SQIVND (reference sequence). Trimming left V 1 base short and J 0 bases short, with 13 bases between. CDR3 size: 17 residues. Here the CDR3 reads CASSIGGLGGAKNIQYF. For the CDR3, the DNA is TGTGCCAGTAGTATAGGGGGATTAGGGGGAGCCAAAAACATTCAGTACTTC.

The chain recombines TRBV6-4 with TRBJ1-2, with D tentatively TRBD1 (6 bases). Deletions cut 4 bases from V and 4 bases from J, with 16 bases between. CDR3 length: 15 amino acids. CDR1 is MRHNA, CDR2 SNTAGT, per germline. The DNA of the CDR3 is TGTGCCAGCAGTGCCGATACAGGGCCAGGCTATGGCTACACCTTC. Protein product: CASSADTGPGYGYTF.

The rearrangement joins TRBV27 to TRBJ1-1; D uncertain. V gave up 0 bases and J gave up 11 bases, with 7 bases separating them. From germline, CDR1 is MNHEY and CDR2 SMNVEV (reference sequence). The CDR3 has 11 amino acids. CDR3 region: CASSLSSWAFF. The CDR3 DNA is TGTGCCAGCAGTTTATCTTCGTGGGCTTTCTTT.

The rearrangement uses TRBV18 and TRBJ1-2; unclear D gene. Germline V gene data show CDR1 as KGHSH and CDR2 as LQKENI. This CDR3 contains 12 residues. The germline V and J ends were trimmed by 2 bases and 13 bases, with 14 bases remaining between them. CDR3 DNA: TGTGCCAGCTCACCAGGGAAGGAGGTTTGCACCTTC. Translated, it gives CASSPGKEVCTF. Full variable domain (rest looked up from reference TRBV18 and TRBJ1-2): NAGVMQNPRHLVRRRGQEARLRCSPMKGHSHVYWYRQLPEEGLKFMVYLQKENIIDESGMPKERFSAEFPKEGPSILRIQQVVRGDSAAYFCASSPGKEVCTFGSGTRLTVV.